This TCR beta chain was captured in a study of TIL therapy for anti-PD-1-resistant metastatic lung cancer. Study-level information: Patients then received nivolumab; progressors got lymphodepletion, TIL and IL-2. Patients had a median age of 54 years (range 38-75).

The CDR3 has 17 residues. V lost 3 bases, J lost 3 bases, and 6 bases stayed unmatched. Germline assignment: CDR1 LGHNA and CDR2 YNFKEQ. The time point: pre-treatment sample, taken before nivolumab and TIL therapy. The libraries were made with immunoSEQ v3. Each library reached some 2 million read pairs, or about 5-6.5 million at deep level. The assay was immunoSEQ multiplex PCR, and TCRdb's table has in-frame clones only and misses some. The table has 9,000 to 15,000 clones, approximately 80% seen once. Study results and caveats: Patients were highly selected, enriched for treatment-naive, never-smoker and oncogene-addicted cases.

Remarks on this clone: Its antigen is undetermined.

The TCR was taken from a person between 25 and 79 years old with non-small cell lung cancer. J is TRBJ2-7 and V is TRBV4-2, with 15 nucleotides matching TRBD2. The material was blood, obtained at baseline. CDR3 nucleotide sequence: TGTGCCAGCAGCCACCTGGGACTAGCGGGAGGCTTCTACGAGCAGTACTTC. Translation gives CASSHLGLAGGFYEQYF.